The source of this T cell receptor (beta chain) is a study of T cells in Graves' hyperthyroidism and ophthalmopathy. Used for diagnoses were clinical symptoms, serum thyroxine and TRAb, thyroid ultrasound and orbital computed tomography. The trim removed 3 bases at V and 8 bases at J, leaving 8 bases unmatched. There are 13 residues in the CDR3. The germline CDR1 and CDR2 sequences are SQVTM and ANQGSEA. TCR beta CDR3 sequences were amplified from RNA transcripts. First-round RT-PCR with HTBI primers amplified the TCR CDR3 region. TCRdb ran MiXCR on the multiplex PCR reads and lists one entry per CDR3 protein. The sample records 600,000 to 750,000 distinct CDR3 sequences, 15% to 20% being singletons. This clonotype was recorded a few times.

The sample taken for sequencing was blood. The receptor's source is a man between 50 and 59 years old with Graves' hyperthyroidism. This sequence joins TRBV29-1 and TRBJ1-2; TRBD1 matches at 8 bases. The CDR3 bases are TGCAGCGTTGAGGTCAGGGGGCCGGACGGCTACACCTTC. It translates to CSVEVRGPDGYTF.